This is a list of T cell receptor beta chains from one sample in a study of OX40 agonist ivuxolimab in advanced cancers. Here immunoSEQ multiplex PCR was the method, and the copy in TCRdb shows in-frame clones only, minus some. The sample consists of roughly 13,000 clones, over 80% of them appearing once. Specimen: CD4+ or CD8+ T cells sorted from blood, collected in a trial of the OX40 agonist ivuxolimab. These receptors originate from an adult with an advanced solid tumor such as melanoma, head and neck, liver or kidney cancer. CDR3s include the opening cysteine and the closing phenylalanine or tryptophan. D genes are given only for firm matches. Rows may omit the clone size; those that give it use once, few, many or a size class.

d_call	j_call	v_call	clone_size	cdr3_length	cdr3_nt	cdr3_aa
.	TRBJ1-2	TRBV5-6	.	13	TGTGCCAGCAGCCCGACAGGAGATGTCGGCTACACCTTC	CASSPTGDVGYTF
.	TRBJ2-7	TRBV28	.	13	TGTGCCAGCAGTTTTTTGGGGCACTACGAGCAGTACTTC	CASSFLGHYEQYF
TRBD1	TRBJ1-2	TRBV7-9	.	15	TGTGCCAGCAGCTTAGGGGACAGGCCGAACTATGGCTACACCTTC	CASSLGDRPNYGYTF
.	TRBJ1-4	TRBV18	.	18	TGTGCCAGCTCGCAACTCCCCCACAGACGGACAACTAATGAAAAACTGTTTTTT	CASSQLPHRRTTNEKLFF
.	TRBJ2-3	TRBV27	.	14	TGTGCCAGCAGTCCGATGGCAGGGTTAGATACGCAGTATTTT	CASSPMAGLDTQYF
.	TRBJ2-2	TRBV7-8	.	16	TGTGCCAGCAGCTTGGTCTTGGACTCCCCGCGGCAGGAGCTGTTTTTT	CASSLVLDSPRQELFF
.	TRBJ1-3	TRBV4-1	.	14	TGCGCCAGCAGCCAGGCGGGCTCTGGAAACACCATATATTTT	CASSQAGSGNTIYF
TRBD1	TRBJ2-7	TRBV5-1	once	13	TGCGCCAGCAGCTGGGACAGGGGTTACGAGCAGTACTTC	CASSWDRGYEQYF
TRBD2	TRBJ2-7	TRBV11-2	.	17	TGTGCCAGCAGCTTCCAAGACCCGGGAGGGAGGAGCTACGAGCAGTACTTC	CASSFQDPGGRSYEQYF
TRBD1	TRBJ1-6	TRBV6-4	.	14	TGTGCCAACGACCAAGGACAGGTTTTTGCACCCCTCCACTTT	CANDQGQVFAPLHF
TRBD1	TRBJ2-7	TRBV19	.	13	TGTGCCAGTAGTCCCCGGGACAGCTACGAGCAGTACTTC	CASSPRDSYEQYF
.	TRBJ2-7	TRBV13	.	15	TGTGCCAGCAGCTTAGGCAGGGCCTACTCCTACGAGCAGTACTTC	CASSLGRAYSYEQYF
.	TRBJ1-1	TRBV28	.	13	TGTGCCGCGTTCGGGATTCTGGACACTGAAGCTTTCTTT	CAAFGILDTEAFF
TRBD1	TRBJ1-1	TRBV19	.	16	TGTGCCAGTAGTATAGATAGGGGGCAGATGAACACTGAAGCTTTCTTT	CASSIDRGQMNTEAFF
.	TRBJ2-1	TRBV27	.	13	TGTGCCAGCAGTTTAGGAGCGGGCAATGAGCAGTTCTTC	CASSLGAGNEQFF